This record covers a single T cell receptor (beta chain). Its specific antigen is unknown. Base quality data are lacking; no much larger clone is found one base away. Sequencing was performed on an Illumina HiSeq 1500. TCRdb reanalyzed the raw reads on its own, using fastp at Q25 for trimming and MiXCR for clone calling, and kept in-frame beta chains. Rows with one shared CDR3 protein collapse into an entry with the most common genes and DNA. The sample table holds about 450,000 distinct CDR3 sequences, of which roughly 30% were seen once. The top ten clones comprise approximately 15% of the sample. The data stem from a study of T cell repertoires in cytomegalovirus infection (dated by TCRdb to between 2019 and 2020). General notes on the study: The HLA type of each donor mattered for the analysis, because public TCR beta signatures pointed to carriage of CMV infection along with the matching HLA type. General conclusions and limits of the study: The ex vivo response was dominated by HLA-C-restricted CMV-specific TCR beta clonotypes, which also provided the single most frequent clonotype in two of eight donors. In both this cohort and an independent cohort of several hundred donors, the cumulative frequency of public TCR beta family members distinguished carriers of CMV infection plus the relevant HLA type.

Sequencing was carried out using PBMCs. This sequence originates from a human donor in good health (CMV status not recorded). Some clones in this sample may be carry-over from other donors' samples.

The nucleotides are TGCAGCGTTGGGAGGGTCCCCTACGAGCAGTACTTC. Translated, this is CSVGRVPYEQYF. This chain is built from TRBV29-1 and TRBJ2-7, with TRBD2 tentatively as D gene (6 bases match). V and J lose 4 bases and 2 bases, and a span of 9 bases separates them. The cysteine opens and the phenylalanine closes a CDR3 of 12 amino acids. Just the 36-base CDR3 DNA is kept, in frame starting at base 1. The germline V gene encodes CDR1 SQVTM and CDR2 ANQGSEA.